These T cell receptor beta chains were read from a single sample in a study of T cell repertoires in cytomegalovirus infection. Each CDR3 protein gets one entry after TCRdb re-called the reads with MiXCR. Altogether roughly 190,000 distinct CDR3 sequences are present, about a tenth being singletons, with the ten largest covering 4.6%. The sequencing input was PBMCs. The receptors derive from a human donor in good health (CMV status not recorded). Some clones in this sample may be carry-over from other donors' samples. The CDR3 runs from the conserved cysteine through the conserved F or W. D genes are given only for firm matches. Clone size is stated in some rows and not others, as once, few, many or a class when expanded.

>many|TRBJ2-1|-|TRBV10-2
CASSHGSEQFF
TGCGCCAGCAGTCATGGAAGTGAGCAGTTCTTC
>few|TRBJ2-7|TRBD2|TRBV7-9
CASSSMRGIPYEQYF
TGTGCCAGCAGCTCAATGCGGGGGATCCCCTACGAGCAGTACTTC
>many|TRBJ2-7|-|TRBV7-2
CASSKKAGGRSSYEQYF
TGTGCCAGCAGCAAAAAGGCTGGTGGTAGATCCTCCTACGAGCAGTACTTC
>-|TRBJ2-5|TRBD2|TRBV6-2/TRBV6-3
CASSPNPRTSGGQETQYF
TGTGCCAGCAGTCCCAATCCAAGAACTAGCGGGGGCCAAGAGACCCAGTACTTC
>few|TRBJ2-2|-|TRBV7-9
CASSLGEGETAGELFF
TGTGCCAGCAGCCTAGGAGAGGGTGAGACGGCCGGGGAGCTGTTTTTT
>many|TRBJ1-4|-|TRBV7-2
CASSKFNEKLFF
TGTGCCAGCAGCAAGTTTAATGAAAAACTGTTTTTT
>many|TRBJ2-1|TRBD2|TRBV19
CASSLAGNGANEQFF
TGTGCCAGTAGTTTAGCGGGAAATGGGGCCAATGAGCAGTTCTTC
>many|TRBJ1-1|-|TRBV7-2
CASSARVGANTEAFF
TGTGCCAGCAGCGCCAGGGTCGGGGCGAACACTGAAGCTTTCTTT
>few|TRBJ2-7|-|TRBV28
CASIVGGSVAWREQYF
TGTGCCAGCATCGTAGGAGGGTCGGTAGCATGGAGGGAGCAGTACTTC
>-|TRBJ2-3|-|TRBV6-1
CASSGTSWGTDTQYF
TGTGCCAGCAGTGGGACATCGTGGGGCACAGATACGCAGTATTTT
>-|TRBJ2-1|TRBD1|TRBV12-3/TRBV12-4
CASSPGTGGFYNEQFF
TGTGCCAGCAGCCCAGGGACAGGTGGGTTTTACAATGAGCAGTTCTTC
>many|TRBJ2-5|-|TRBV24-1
CATSETRAEETQYF
TGTGCCACCAGTGAGACACGAGCCGAAGAGACCCAGTACTTC
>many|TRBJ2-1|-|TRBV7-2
CASSLARDFQRQFF
TGTGCCAGCAGCTTAGCTAGGGACTTCCAGCGGCAGTTCTTC
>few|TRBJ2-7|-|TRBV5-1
CASSSQGTGYEQYF
TGCGCCAGCAGCTCCCAAGGTACGGGGTACGAGCAGTACTTC
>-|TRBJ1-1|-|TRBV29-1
CSVEGGPNTEAFF
TGCAGCGTTGAAGGCGGGCCGAACACTGAAGCTTTCTTT
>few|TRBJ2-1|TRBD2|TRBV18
CASSPARGIQPFF
TGTGCCAGCTCACCAGCGCGGGGGATACAGCCGTTCTTC
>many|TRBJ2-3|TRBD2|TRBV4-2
CASSQDRLAGPDTQYF
TGTGCCAGCAGCCAAGATCGACTAGCGGGACCAGATACGCAGTATTTT
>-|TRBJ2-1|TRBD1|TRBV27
CAGGGTGEGNEQFF
TGTGCCGGCGGAGGGACAGGGGAAGGCAATGAGCAGTTCTTC
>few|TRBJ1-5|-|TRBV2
CASSTPGDAGQPQHF
TGTGCCAGCAGCACACCGGGGGATGCGGGTCAGCCCCAGCATTTT
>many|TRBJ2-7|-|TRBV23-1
CASSHWVRTNGAYEQYF
TGCGCCAGCAGTCACTGGGTGCGGACAAACGGGGCCTACGAGCAGTACTTC
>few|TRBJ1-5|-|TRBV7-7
CASSLQRGRRPQHF
TGTGCCAGCAGCTTACAAAGGGGGAGGAGGCCCCAGCATTTT
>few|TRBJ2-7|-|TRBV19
CASSAPDYEQYF
TGTGCCAGTAGTGCGCCGGACTACGAGCAGTACTTC
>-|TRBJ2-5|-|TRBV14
CASSQNRRVTQYF
TGTGCCAGCAGCCAGAACCGGCGGGTTACCCAGTACTTC
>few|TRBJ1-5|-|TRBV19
CASSRDTYQPQHF
TGTGCCAGTAGCCGGGACACGTATCAGCCCCAGCATTTT
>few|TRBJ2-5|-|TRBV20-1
CSARIAGRNQETQYF
TGCAGTGCTAGGATTGCGGGAAGGAACCAAGAGACCCAGTACTTC
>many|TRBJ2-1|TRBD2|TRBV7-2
CASSLVAGDNEQFF
TGTGCCAGCAGCTTAGTGGCGGGGGACAATGAGCAGTTCTTC
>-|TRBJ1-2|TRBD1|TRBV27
CASSLGGGDGYTF
TGTGCCAGCAGTTTAGGAGGGGGCGATGGCTACACCTTC
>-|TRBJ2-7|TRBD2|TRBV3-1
CASSRALAGASYEQYF
TGTGCCAGCAGCCGAGCCTTAGCGGGGGCCTCCTACGAGCAGTACTTC